The 27 T cell receptor beta chains below were found in one sample sequenced in a study of cytomegalovirus exposure and HLA in healthy donors. Primers for the PCR totalled 60 Vbeta and 13 Jbeta. Generated by immunoSEQ multiplex PCR, the TCRdb table keeps only in-frame clones and is missing some. The sample contains over 30,000 clones, approximately 82% of which appear only once. The sample taken for sequencing was PBMCs. The receptors here all came from a woman between 18 and 29 years old in good health and CMV-seronegative.

This chain links TRBV5-1 with TRBJ2-3; TRBD2 matches 11 bases. Germline loops: CDR1 SGHRS, CDR2 YFSETQ. The CDR3 has 18 residues. V shed 0 bases, J shed 10 bases, and the junction held 16 bases outside the gene matches. The CDR3: CASSLGSRASGGPEAQYF. In DNA, the CDR3 is TGCGCCAGCAGCTTGGGATCGCGGGCTAGCGGGGGGCCGGAGGCGCAGTATTTT.

The chain recombines TRBV2 with TRBJ1-4; 7 positions agree with TRBD1. The CDR3 consists of 17 residues. Germline V lookup: CDR1 SNHLY, CDR2 FYNNEI. J lost 8 bases, V lost 5 bases, and 17 bases had no gene match. The CDR3 DNA reads as TGTGCCAGCAGTTCAAGAGGGACAGCCCCCGAGGTCGAAAAACTGTTTTTT. Translation gives CASSSRGTAPEVEKLFF.

The V gene is TRBV5-1, the J gene TRBJ2-7; 13 nucleotides match TRBD2. J gave up 3 bases and V 3 bases, and 0 bases lay outside the gene matches. The CDR3 covers 14 residues. The germline V gene encodes CDR1 SGHRS and CDR2 YFSETQ. The CDR3 spells CASSWTSGGYEQYF. CDR3 sequence (DNA): TGCGCCAGCAGCTGGACTAGCGGGGGCTACGAGCAGTACTTC.

The chain carries TRBV30 and TRBJ2-4; 7 bases match TRBD1. V lost 3 bases, J lost 2 bases, and 10 bases stayed unmatched. The CDR3 totals 16 residues. Germline CDR1 GTSNPN, CDR2 SVGIG (reference sequence). The CDR3 sequence is CAWREGPGGTKNIQYF. The CDR3 region has the DNA TGTGCCTGGAGAGAAGGGCCAGGGGGAACCAAAAACATTCAGTACTTC.

This clone appeared once. The V call is TRBV15, the J call TRBJ2-1; tentative D call: TRBD1 (5 bases). Trimming pared 3 bases from V and 6 bases from J, leaving 6 bases between. Germline V gene data show CDR1 as LNHNV and CDR2 as YYDKDF (reference sequence). The CDR3 sequence is 12 residues long. DNA of the CDR3: TGTGCCACCAGCAGTACAGGCAATGAGCAGTTCTTC. Translation gives CATSSTGNEQFF.

The chain uses TRBV4-3 and TRBJ2-2; 13 bases match TRBD2. Losses at the gene ends were 5 bases for V and 6 bases for J; bases not matched to a gene: 9. The CDR3 is made up of 17 amino acids. The V gene's germline CDR1 is LGHNA and CDR2 YSLEER. CDR3 nucleotide sequence: TGCGCCAGCAGCGAAGCCCAAACTAGCGGGGGGGCCGGGGAGCTGTTTTTT. Protein: CASSEAQTSGGAGELFF.

The chain combines TRBV14 with TRBJ2-7, with 9 bases aligning to TRBD1. CDR3 length equals 14 residues. CDR1 and CDR2 from the germline V gene are SGHDN and FVKESK. The V segment lost 4 bases and the J segment 2 bases; nucleotides outside the gene matches: 3. The CDR3 region has the DNA TGTGCCAGCAGCCCCTACAGGGGGCCCTACGAGCAGTACTTC. Protein product: CASSPYRGPYEQYF. The full variable domain, in which reference TRBV14 and TRBJ2-7 provide the parts outside the CDR3, is EAGVTQFPSHSVIEKGQTVTLRCDPISGHDNLYWYRRVMGKEIKFLLHFVKESKQDESGMPNNRFLAERTGGTYSTLKVQPAELEDSGVYFCASSPYRGPYEQYFGPGTRLTVT.

V usage is TRBV11-3 and J usage is TRBJ2-1; D might be TRBD2 (5 bases). The V end lost 0 bases, the J end lost 5 bases, and 11 bases lay between the germline ends. There are 15 residues in the CDR3. Germline CDR1 and CDR2: SGHNT and YENEEA. For the CDR3, the DNA is TGTGCCAGCAGCTTAGAGTCGGGAACGAACAATGAGCAGTTCTTC. This translates into CASSLESGTNNEQFF. The full variable domain, with the rest looked up from reference TRBV11-3 and TRBJ2-1, is EAGVVQSPRYKIIEKKQPVAFWCNPISGHNTLYWYLQNLGQGPELLIRYENEEAVDDSQLPKDRFSAERLKGVDSTLKIQPAELGDSAVYLCASSLESGTNNEQFFGPGTRLTVL.

This rearrangement joins TRBV9 to TRBJ1-1, with D unresolved. V was pared by 3 bases and J by 1 base, with 10 bases between. Per germline, CDR1 SGDLS and CDR2 YYNGEE. The CDR3 extends over 14 amino acids. The CDR3 DNA is TGTGCCAGCAGCGAGCCTACAGCGAACACTGAAGCTTTCTTT. The encoded protein is CASSEPTANTEAFF.

This sequence joins TRBV7-3 and TRBJ2-7, with 8 bases aligning to TRBD1. V shed 3 bases, J shed 6 bases, and the junction held 4 bases outside the gene matches. This CDR3 spans 13 amino acids. Germline CDR1 SGHTA, CDR2 FQGTGA. The CDR3 DNA is TGTGCCAGCAGCTTTGACAGGGGATCCGAGCAGTACTTC. The encoded protein is CASSFDRGSEQYF.

The rearrangement uses TRBV11-2 and TRBJ2-1, with a possible D match to TRBD1 (5 bases). Trimming took 5 bases from V and 4 from J, leaving 15 bases between them. CDR3 length: 15 amino acids. Germline V CDR1 and CDR2: SGHAT, FQNNGV. In DNA, the CDR3 is TGTGCCAGCAGCCGATGGCAGGGTAGTTACAATGAGCAGTTCTTC. It yields the protein CASSRWQGSYNEQFF.

The rearrangement joins TRBV6-1 to TRBJ1-2; the match to TRBD1 covers 7 bases. CDR3 length equals 15 residues. CDR1 and CDR2 (germline): MNHNS, SASEGT. The junction had 8 bases not matched to a gene; V was cut back by 6 bases and J by 1 base. CDR3 sequence (DNA): TGTGCCAGCAGCTTAGGACAGGCAATTAACTATGGCTACACCTTC. Encoded protein: CASSLGQAINYGYTF.

This chain connects TRBV28 to TRBJ1-5; 7 bases map to TRBD1. Germline CDR1 MDHEN, CDR2 SYDVKM. The junction had 9 bases not matched to a gene; V was cut back by 6 bases and J by 4 bases. CDR3 length: 15 amino acids. For the CDR3, the DNA is TGTGCCAGCAGCAGCAGGGGGATAGGGAATCAGCCCCAGCATTTT. The encoded protein is CASSSRGIGNQPQHF.

This rearrangement joins TRBV5-1 to TRBJ1-1; TRBD1 matches 9 bases. With V trimmed by 9 bases and J by 4 bases, 7 bases remained unmatched. This CDR3 is built from 13 residues. Germline CDR1 and CDR2: SGHRS and YFSETQ. In DNA, the CDR3 is TGCGCCACCCGACAGGGGGAGATCACTGAAGCTTTCTTT. Residues: CATRQGEITEAFF. Full variable domain (rest looked up from reference TRBV5-1 and TRBJ1-1): KAGVTQTPRYLIKTRGQQVTLSCSPISGHRSVSWYQQTPGQGLQFLFEYFSETQRNKGNFPGRFSGRQFSNSRSEMNVSTLELGDSALYLCATRQGEITEAFFGQGTRLTVV.

V and J are TRBV4-3 and TRBJ2-2; 11 nucleotides agree with TRBD1. Germline values: CDR1 LGHNA, CDR2 YSLEER. V lost 0 bases, J lost 2 bases, and 5 bases stayed unmatched. This CDR3 has 18 residues. The DNA for the CDR3 is TGCGCCAGCAGCCAAGATTGGGACAGGGGGGTTAACACCGGGGAGCTGTTTTTT. Residues: CASSQDWDRGVNTGELFF.

In this sample, this clone turned up once. The genes are TRBV25-1 and TRBJ2-1; 9 bases fit TRBD1. The junction had 11 bases not matched to a gene; V was cut back by 2 bases and J by 3 bases. The CDR3 has 18 amino acids. Germline V gene lookup returns CDR1 MGHDK and CDR2 SYGVNS. For the CDR3, the DNA is TGTGCCAGCAGTGAAGGGACAGGGTTAGCCAGGGACTACAATGAGCAGTTCTTC. Its protein is CASSEGTGLARDYNEQFF.

This chain joins TRBV29-1 and TRBJ2-5; 8 nucleotides align to TRBD2. TRBJ2-7 explains the end of the DNA better; the J call may be wrong. The CDR3 length is 12 residues. Germline-derived CDR1 and CDR2 are SQVTM and ANQGSEA. Here the CDR3 DNA reads TGCAGCGCTCAAGCGGGGGCCTACGAGCAGTACTTC. It yields the protein CSAQAGAYEQYF.

The gene calls are TRBV6-5 and TRBJ1-6; 9 bases align to TRBD1. V was pared by 7 bases and J by 6 bases, with 4 bases of the junction left unmatched. The CDR3 runs to 14 residues. CDR1 and CDR2 (germline): MNHEY, SVGAGI. The CDR3 DNA sequence: TGTGCCAGCACCTCGGGACAGGGTAATTCACCCCTCCACTTT. Its protein product is CASTSGQGNSPLHF.

V usage is TRBV4-3 and J usage is TRBJ2-1, with D possibly being TRBD2 (6 bases). With 4 bases removed from V and 9 bases from J, the gap between germline ends came to 19 bases. This CDR3 contains 15 residues. From germline, CDR1 is LGHNA and CDR2 YSLEER. The CDR3 DNA is TGCGCCAGCAGCCCCCCGGCGGGAACTGACGGTGAGCAGTTCTTC. Protein product: CASSPPAGTDGEQFF.

The rearrangement links TRBV18 to TRBJ2-7; no definite D call. Germline CDR1 KGHSH, CDR2 LQKENI. V was shortened by 4 bases and J by 5 bases, with 12 bases between the two germline ends. This CDR3 is 13 amino acids long. The CDR3 sequence: CASSLRTDHEQYF. In DNA form, the CDR3 reads TGTGCCAGCTCACTCCGAACAGACCACGAGCAGTACTTC.

The chain uses TRBV2 and TRBJ1-5; no clear D gene. Germline lookup yields CDR1 SNHLY and CDR2 FYNNEI. This CDR3 contains 15 residues. The ends were cut back, 4 bases at V and 0 bases at J, with 10 bases in the middle. The CDR3 region has the DNA TGTGCCAGCAGTGTTGGAGGGTATAGCAATCAGCCCCAGCATTTT. It specifies CASSVGGYSNQPQHF.

The CDR3 region is CASSEGVQGGFSQYF. The CDR3 DNA is TGTGCCAGCAGTGAAGGGGTCCAGGGTGGTTTTTCGCAGTACTTC. This chain uses TRBV2 with TRBJ2-7, with a weak D call TRBD1 (5 bases). This CDR3 is built from 15 residues. From germline, CDR1 is SNHLY and CDR2 FYNNEI. Trimming cost V 1 base and J 9 bases, with 19 bases left between them.

The chain combines TRBV6-5 with TRBJ2-7, with 10 bases fitting TRBD2. CDR3 length: 14 amino acids. The V gene end was trimmed by 5 bases and the J gene end by 5 bases; junction bases not matched to a gene: 6. In germline, CDR1 is MNHEY, CDR2 SVGAGI. Here the CDR3 reads CASSPSGSGNEQYF. Written as DNA, the CDR3 is TGTGCCAGCAGTCCTAGCGGGAGTGGCAACGAGCAGTACTTC.

The chain uses TRBV7-9 and TRBJ1-5; tentative D call: TRBD1 (6 bases). This CDR3 contains 14 residues. Deletions cut 4 bases from V and 4 bases from J, with 11 bases between. From germline, CDR1 is SEHNR and CDR2 FQNEAQ (reference sequence). The DNA for the CDR3 is TGTGCCAGCAGCTCGGGGGGCGGGAATCAGCCCCAGCATTTT. Protein: CASSSGGGNQPQHF.

The chain recombines TRBV21-1 with TRBJ2-7; the D call in the table, TRBD2, was not verified against the DNA. TRBV21-1 is marked as a pseudogene. This CDR3 region has 13 residues. CDR3 protein: CASSKFRRHEQYF. DNA for the CDR3: TGTGCCAGCAGCAAGTTTCGGAGGCACGAGCAGTACTTC.

The rearrangement uses TRBV28 and TRBJ2-1; D is unclear. Trimming removed 1 base at V and 4 bases at J, with 2 bases between. Germline loops: CDR1 MDHEN, CDR2 SYDVKM. This CDR3 region has 12 residues. CDR3 in DNA: TGTGCCAGCAGTTTATCGTACAATGAGCAGTTCTTC. It yields the protein CASSLSYNEQFF.

In nucleotides, the CDR3 is TGCGCCAGCAGCCAAGATCTAGATACGCAGTATTTT. It yields the protein CASSQDLDTQYF. V is TRBV4-1 and J is TRBJ2-3, with unresolved D. From germline, CDR1 is MGHRA and CDR2 YSYEKL. The CDR3 has 12 amino acids. The V end lost 0 bases, the J end lost 5 bases, and 3 bases lay between the germline ends.